The rows below give T cell receptor beta chains drawn from one sample of a study of OX40 agonist ivuxolimab in advanced cancers. Method: immunoSEQ multiplex PCR; TCRdb's copy keeps in-frame clones and lacks some. The sample has about 30,000 clones; more than 70% are singletons. Sample: CD4+ or CD8+ T cells sorted from blood, taken in a trial of the OX40 agonist ivuxolimab. These TCRs come from an adult with an advanced solid tumor such as melanoma, head and neck, liver or kidney cancer. CDR3s include the opening cysteine and the closing phenylalanine or tryptophan. A D gene is named only where the DNA matches it firmly. A clone size is listed for some rows: how often the clone was seen (once, few, many), or a class if it is expanded.

v_call	d_call	clone_size	j_call	cdr3_aa	cdr3_nt
TRBV5-6	TRBD1	.	TRBJ2-7	CASRLQGAPSYEQYF	TGTGCCAGCAGATTACAGGGGGCCCCTTCCTACGAGCAGTACTTC
TRBV5-6	TRBD2	.	TRBJ2-3	CASSRALRGGPTDTQYF	TGTGCCAGCAGCCGGGCCCTGCGGGGGGGCCCGACAGATACGCAGTATTTT
TRBV5-1	.	.	TRBJ2-7	CASSLVPNYEQYF	TGCGCCAGCAGCTTGGTACCAAACTACGAGCAGTACTTC
TRBV4-2	.	once	TRBJ1-1	CASSLGPGGTEAFF	TGTGCCAGCAGCTTGGGTCCGGGGGGCACTGAAGCTTTCTTT
TRBV7-9	TRBD1	.	TRBJ1-2	CASSSAGTGKNGYTF	TGTGCCAGCAGCTCAGCAGGGACAGGGAAGAATGGCTACACCTTC
TRBV28	.	once	TRBJ2-7	CASLTRGLSYEQYF	TGTGCCAGCCTGACAAGGGGCCTCTCCTACGAGCAGTACTTC
TRBV7-7	.	.	TRBJ2-2	CASSPTERPTGELFF	TGTGCCAGCAGCCCCACGGAGCGGCCCACCGGGGAGCTGTTTTTT
TRBV15	TRBD1	.	TRBJ1-4	CATSREGTGGVRDEKLFF	TGTGCCACCAGCAGAGAAGGGACAGGGGGCGTTAGGGATGAAAAACTGTTTTTT
TRBV7-3	.	.	TRBJ2-5	CASSLVGIGAQYF	TGTGCCAGCAGCTTAGTGGGCATTGGTGCCCAGTACTTC
TRBV30	.	.	TRBJ2-3	CAWSFTLSGADHSTDTQYF	TGTGCCTGGAGTTTCACCCTTAGCGGAGCAGACCATAGCACAGATACGCAGTATTTT
TRBV28	.	.	TRBJ1-5	CASLGGPGPYANQPQHF	TGTGCCAGCCTCGGGGGTCCGGGCCCCTATGCCAATCAGCCCCAGCATTTT
TRBV11-3	TRBD2	.	TRBJ2-1	CASSKSGGHNEQFF	TGTGCCAGCAGCAAAAGCGGGGGGCACAATGAGCAGTTCTTC
TRBV4-1	TRBD2	.	TRBJ2-7	CASSPGTSGRYEQYF	TGCGCCAGCAGCCCCGGGACTAGCGGGAGGTACGAGCAGTACTTC
TRBV7-9	.	once	TRBJ2-7	CASSLVAGAYEQYF	TGTGCCAGCAGCTTAGTGGCAGGAGCCTACGAGCAGTACTTC
TRBV21-1	.	.	TRBJ1-4	CASSFPGQCNEKLFF	TGTGCCAGCTCATTTCCGGGACAGTGTAATGAAAAACTGTTTTTT
TRBV7-8	.	.	TRBJ2-7	CASSLDGQIYEQYF	TGTGCCAGCAGCTTAGACGGGCAAATCTACGAGCAGTACTTC
TRBV7-9	.	.	TRBJ1-1	CASSLASTEAFF	TGTGCCAGCAGCTTAGCTTCCACTGAAGCTTTCTTT
TRBV4-3	TRBD2	few	TRBJ2-1	CASSPGRGGYSYNEQFF	TGCGCCAGCAGCCCGGGACGGGGGGGCTACTCCTACAATGAGCAGTTCTTC
TRBV28	.	.	TRBJ1-6	CASRASRSPLHF	TGTGCCAGCAGGGCGAGTAGGTCACCCCTCCACTTT
TRBV4-1	.	.	TRBJ2-7	CASSQEAQGHSYEQYF	TGCGCCAGCAGCCAAGAAGCCCAGGGTCACTCCTACGAGCAGTACTTC
TRBV28	.	.	TRBJ2-2	CASSLLGTGELFF	TGTGCCAGCAGTTTATTAGGGACAGGGGAGCTGTTTTTT
TRBV5-4	TRBD1	.	TRBJ2-1	CASSSPGGGQGLAEQFF	TGTGCCAGCAGCTCGCCGGGGGGAGGACAGGGGTTGGCTGAGCAGTTCTTC
TRBV21-1	.	.	TRBJ1-3	CASSKRQLSYTGSGNTIYF	TGTGCCAGCAGCAAGAGACAGCTTTCCTACACCGGCTCTGGAAACACCATATATTTT
TRBV7-2	.	.	TRBJ2-5	CASSNEPTKTQYF	TGTGCCAGCAGCAACGAGCCTACGAAGACCCAGTACTTC
TRBV6-5	.	.	TRBJ2-2	CASSYSTGMTGELFF	TGTGCCAGCAGTTACTCGACGGGGATGACCGGGGAGCTGTTTTTT
TRBV7-9	TRBD1	.	TRBJ2-2	CASSPLDRAYGELFF	TGTGCCAGCAGCCCCTTGGACAGGGCATACGGGGAGCTGTTTTTT
TRBV5-1	.	.	TRBJ2-7	CASSLDGTNPYEQYF	TGCGCCAGCAGCTTGGACGGGACAAATCCCTACGAGCAGTACTTC
TRBV27	.	.	TRBJ2-3	CASSLRGGGGRTQYF	TGTGCCAGCAGTTTACGAGGAGGGGGGGGTCGTACGCAGTATTTT
TRBV7-6	.	.	TRBJ2-7	CASSLYRAPSYEQYF	TGTGCCAGCAGCTTATACCGGGCCCCTTCTTACGAGCAGTACTTC
TRBV6-5	.	.	TRBJ1-5	CASQWGPNQPQHF	TGTGCCAGCCAATGGGGGCCCAATCAGCCCCAGCATTTT
TRBV7-9	.	.	TRBJ2-7	CASSLSESYYEQYF	TGTGCCAGCAGCTTATCGGAGTCTTACTACGAGCAGTACTTC
TRBV6-6	TRBD2	.	TRBJ2-5	CASSYSGSEQETQYF	TGTGCCAGCAGTTATAGCGGGAGTGAGCAAGAGACCCAGTACTTC
TRBV11-2	.	.	TRBJ2-2	CASSQTLTGELFF	TGTGCCAGCAGCCAAACGCTTACCGGGGAGCTGTTTTTT
TRBV28	.	.	TRBJ2-7	CASSLGGYEQYF	TGTGCCAGCAGTTTAGGGGGGTACGAGCAGTACTTC
TRBV9	.	.	TRBJ2-2	CASSVGGARSTGELFF	TGTGCCAGCAGCGTAGGTGGGGCTAGGAGCACCGGGGAGCTGTTTTTT
TRBV2	.	once	TRBJ2-1	CASSEAWVYNEQFF	TGTGCCAGCAGTGAAGCGTGGGTCTACAATGAGCAGTTCTTC
TRBV11-2	.	once	TRBJ1-1	CASSLFRGTEAFF	TGTGCCAGCAGCTTATTTAGGGGCACTGAAGCTTTCTTT
TRBV28	.	.	TRBJ2-4	CASSLKGGKNIQYF	TGTGCCAGCAGTTTAAAGGGTGGCAAAAACATTCAGTACTTC
TRBV19	TRBD2	.	TRBJ2-1	CASSTGLAVYNEQFF	TGTGCCAGTAGTACGGGACTAGCGGTTTACAATGAGCAGTTCTTC
TRBV6-4	.	.	TRBJ2-1	CASSDSGAGVTSYNEQFF	TGTGCCAGCAGTGACTCGGGGGCGGGAGTCACCTCCTACAATGAGCAGTTCTTC
TRBV7-9	.	.	TRBJ2-4	CASSLVSFKNIQYF	TGTGCCAGCAGCTTAGTGAGCTTTAAAAACATTCAGTACTTC
TRBV9	TRBD1	.	TRBJ2-1	CASSRQGSYNEQFF	TGTGCCAGCAGCCGACAGGGGTCCTACAATGAGCAGTTCTTC
TRBV4-1	TRBD2	.	TRBJ2-1	CASSFGTSGGMYNEQFF	TGCGCCAGCAGCTTCGGGACTAGCGGGGGGATGTACAATGAGCAGTTCTTC
TRBV7-8	TRBD2	.	TRBJ2-1	CASSSPHGGGSSYNEQFF	TGTGCCAGCAGCTCGCCCCATGGCGGGGGGAGCTCCTACAATGAGCAGTTCTTC
TRBV11-2	TRBD2	.	TRBJ2-1	CASSLAGGAGDSYNEQFF	TGTGCCAGCAGCTTAGCTGGCGGAGCGGGAGACTCCTACAATGAGCAGTTCTTC
TRBV5-6	TRBD1	few	TRBJ1-2	CASSPGTGRRGAF	TGTGCCAGCAGCCCCGGGACAGGACGAAGGGGGGCCTTC
TRBV19	TRBD1	.	TRBJ1-5	CASSHPGTGGGQPQHF	TGTGCCAGTAGTCATCCCGGGACAGGGGGCGGTCAGCCCCAGCATTTT
TRBV7-3	TRBD1	once	TRBJ2-1	CASSDRGTGGYNEQFF	TGTGCCAGCAGCGACAGGGGGACAGGAGGCTACAATGAGCAGTTCTTC
TRBV11-2	.	.	TRBJ2-1	CASSPIGYGSYNEQFF	TGTGCCAGCAGCCCCATAGGTTACGGGTCCTACAATGAGCAGTTCTTC
TRBV13	.	once	TRBJ2-1	CASSFPQLRNEQFF	TGTGCCAGCAGCTTCCCGCAACTCCGCAATGAGCAGTTCTTC
TRBV28	TRBD2	.	TRBJ2-3	CASSFWTSGRSITDTQYF	TGTGCCAGCAGTTTCTGGACTAGCGGGAGATCTATCACAGATACGCAGTATTTT
TRBV28	.	.	TRBJ2-1	CASSLLSSEYNEQFF	TGTGCCAGCAGTTTATTGTCTAGCGAGTACAATGAGCAGTTCTTC
TRBV27	.	.	TRBJ2-7	CASSLSGSSYEQYF	TGTGCCAGCAGTTTATCGGGCAGCTCCTACGAGCAGTACTTC
TRBV2	TRBD2	.	TRBJ2-5	CASSATSGGQETQYF	TGTGCCAGCAGTGCGACTAGCGGGGGACAAGAGACCCAGTACTTC
TRBV29-1	.	.	TRBJ1-2	CSAWSGVSGGYTF	TGCAGCGCCTGGTCGGGGGTCTCTGGTGGCTACACCTTC
TRBV2	.	.	TRBJ2-7	CASSQTLGDSRSNGQYF	TGTGCCAGCAGCCAAACCCTTGGGGACTCTCGCTCCAACGGGCAGTACTTC
TRBV6-1	TRBD2	.	TRBJ2-1	CASSDPRTSGSDEQFF	TGTGCCAGCAGTGACCCCCGGACTAGCGGGAGTGATGAGCAGTTCTTC
TRBV6-5	.	.	TRBJ1-1	CASSYSLKGTEAFF	TGTGCCAGCAGTTACAGCCTCAAGGGCACTGAAGCTTTCTTT
TRBV27	TRBD2	.	TRBJ2-7	CASSPPGGEQYF	TGTGCCAGCAGTCCCCCCGGGGGGGAGCAGTACTTC